This T cell receptor beta chain was documented in a study of cytomegalovirus exposure and HLA in healthy donors. Study as a whole: Within an early data release were roughly 90 million unique TCRs drawn from HLA-typed donors.

This CDR3 is built from 13 residues. The V gene's germline CDR1 is MGHRA and CDR2 YSYEKL. Study-wide findings and caveats: A cluster of highly shared sequence variants was likely a sequencing artifact.

This clone was seen a few times. The antigen is undetermined. At one end the junction does not follow the germline gene, possibly because of a read error. This sample includes further DNA sequences coding for the same CDR3. PCR amplification relied on 60 Vbeta primers (plus 13 Jbeta primers). Produced via immunoSEQ multiplex PCR; TCRdb's table is partial and in-frame only. In the table there are around 100,000 clones, approximately 80% of which are singletons. Sequenced material: PBMCs. The rearrangement uses TRBV4-1 and TRBJ2-4; the D is unclear. The receptor was derived from a female donor in good health and CMV-seropositive. The CDR3: CASSQDPGNIQYF. CDR3 sequence (DNA): TGTGCCAGCAGCCAAGATCCGGGAAACATTCAGTACTTC.